A selection of T cell receptor beta chains follows, all from one sample in a study of shared clonotypes between healthy human individuals. Using immunoSEQ multiplex PCR, the repertoire was profiled, and TCRdb retains in-frame clones only, with some absent. The table has some 1,900,000 clones, around 96% seen once. The sample taken for sequencing was naive CD8+ T cells sorted from blood. Receptors were obtained from a man younger than 35 in good health. CDR3s include the opening cysteine and the closing phenylalanine or tryptophan. The order of the fields is CDR3 length, clone size, V gene, D gene, J gene, CDR3 DNA, CDR3 protein. The D gene is left open where the match is weak. Where a row states a size, it is once, few, many or the class of an expanded clone; other rows omit it.

cdr3_length: 15
clone_size: NA
v_call: TRBV2
d_call: NA
j_call: TRBJ1-1
cdr3_nt: TGTGCCATCCCCGGAGAGGGCCCGGGGGCCGCTGAAGCTTTCTTT
cdr3_aa: CAIPGEGPGAAEAFF

cdr3_length: 15
clone_size: NA
v_call: TRBV10-2
d_call: TRBD1
j_call: TRBJ1-1
cdr3_nt: TGCGCCAGCAGTGATGGGACAGGACCCGGCACTGAAGCTTTCTTT
cdr3_aa: CASSDGTGPGTEAFF

cdr3_length: 15
clone_size: NA
v_call: TRBV6-5
d_call: TRBD1
j_call: TRBJ1-4
cdr3_nt: TGTGCCAGCAGTCTCACTAGGGACAGTCGGGAAAAACTGTTTTTT
cdr3_aa: CASSLTRDSREKLFF

cdr3_length: 17
clone_size: NA
v_call: TRBV11-2
d_call: TRBD2
j_call: TRBJ2-1
cdr3_nt: TGTGCCAGCAGCCCCACACCTGCCACTAGCGTGGAAAATGAGCAGTTCTTC
cdr3_aa: CASSPTPATSVENEQFF

cdr3_length: 14
clone_size: NA
v_call: TRBV19
d_call: NA
j_call: TRBJ1-1
cdr3_nt: TGTGCCAGTAGTATTTCCGTAATCATTACTGAAGCTTTCTTT
cdr3_aa: CASSISVIITEAFF

cdr3_length: 16
clone_size: NA
v_call: TRBV14
d_call: NA
j_call: TRBJ2-3
cdr3_nt: TGTGCCAGCAGCCAAGTAGTAAGCGGGCGGACAGATACGCAGTATTTT
cdr3_aa: CASSQVVSGRTDTQYF

cdr3_length: 15
clone_size: NA
v_call: TRBV4-3
d_call: NA
j_call: TRBJ2-5
cdr3_nt: TGCGCCAGCAGCCAAGATAAGGGGGGTGTGGAGACCCAGTACTTC
cdr3_aa: CASSQDKGGVETQYF

cdr3_length: 14
clone_size: NA
v_call: TRBV7-9
d_call: NA
j_call: TRBJ2-6
cdr3_nt: TGTGCCAGCAGCTTAGTAGCTGGGGCCAACGTCCTGACTTTC
cdr3_aa: CASSLVAGANVLTF

cdr3_length: 16
clone_size: NA
v_call: TRBV13
d_call: NA
j_call: TRBJ2-1
cdr3_nt: TGTGCCAGCAGCGCCGGGACTGTCCCCCTCAACGTTGAGCAGTTCTTC
cdr3_aa: CASSAGTVPLNVEQFF

cdr3_length: 14
clone_size: NA
v_call: TRBV10-3
d_call: NA
j_call: TRBJ1-2
cdr3_nt: TGTGCCATCAGTGACCCGGGAGGGACGGGCGGCTACACCTTC
cdr3_aa: CAISDPGGTGGYTF

cdr3_length: 14
clone_size: NA
v_call: TRBV5-5
d_call: NA
j_call: TRBJ1-6
cdr3_nt: TGTGCCAGCAGCTTGGGTTCAGGGCTCTCACCCCTCCACTTT
cdr3_aa: CASSLGSGLSPLHF

cdr3_length: 17
clone_size: NA
v_call: TRBV14
d_call: NA
j_call: TRBJ2-5
cdr3_nt: TGTGCCAGCAGCCAATCCTTCGGGGAAGCGGGCTTTGAGACCCAGTACTTC
cdr3_aa: CASSQSFGEAGFETQYF

cdr3_length: 13
clone_size: NA
v_call: TRBV28
d_call: NA
j_call: TRBJ1-3
cdr3_nt: TGTGCCAGCAGTGGGTCTTTGGAAAACACCATATATTTT
cdr3_aa: CASSGSLENTIYF

cdr3_length: 13
clone_size: NA
v_call: TRBV2
d_call: NA
j_call: TRBJ2-5
cdr3_nt: TGTGCCAGCATCAAAGAGGGGCCTGAGACCCAGTACTTC
cdr3_aa: CASIKEGPETQYF

cdr3_length: 15
clone_size: NA
v_call: TRBV6-5
d_call: NA
j_call: TRBJ2-4
cdr3_nt: TGTGCCAGCAGTTACTCGTCCTTAGCCAAAAACATTCAGTACTTC
cdr3_aa: CASSYSSLAKNIQYF

cdr3_length: 16
clone_size: once
v_call: TRBV6-6
d_call: TRBD2
j_call: TRBJ2-1
cdr3_nt: TGTGCCAGCAGTTACTCCCTAGCGGGAGAAGGGAATGAGCAGTTCTTC
cdr3_aa: CASSYSLAGEGNEQFF

cdr3_length: 14
clone_size: NA
v_call: TRBV19
d_call: NA
j_call: TRBJ1-3
cdr3_nt: TGTGCCAGTAGCCCCGGAATCTCTGGAAACACCATATATTTT
cdr3_aa: CASSPGISGNTIYF

cdr3_length: 13
clone_size: NA
v_call: TRBV6-1
d_call: NA
j_call: TRBJ2-1
cdr3_nt: TGTGCCAGTCCTAGCGCGGGCTACAATGAGCAGTTCTTC
cdr3_aa: CASPSAGYNEQFF

cdr3_length: 15
clone_size: NA
v_call: TRBV4-1
d_call: TRBD1
j_call: TRBJ2-7
cdr3_nt: TGCGCCAGCAGCATGAGACAGGGCTCCCTCTACGAGCAGTACTTC
cdr3_aa: CASSMRQGSLYEQYF

cdr3_length: 14
clone_size: NA
v_call: TRBV9
d_call: NA
j_call: TRBJ2-5
cdr3_nt: TGTGCCAGCAGCGTAGGTTCCCGGGAAGAGACCCAGTACTTC
cdr3_aa: CASSVGSREETQYF

cdr3_length: 14
clone_size: NA
v_call: TRBV9
d_call: TRBD2
j_call: TRBJ2-5
cdr3_nt: TGTGCCAGCAGTCGGACTAGCTTCTCGGAGACCCAGTACTTC
cdr3_aa: CASSRTSFSETQYF

cdr3_length: 14
clone_size: NA
v_call: TRBV5-1
d_call: NA
j_call: TRBJ2-5
cdr3_nt: TGCGCCAGCAGCTTGACAGGGCCTGGAGAGACCCAGTACTTC
cdr3_aa: CASSLTGPGETQYF

cdr3_length: 15
clone_size: NA
v_call: TRBV28
d_call: TRBD2
j_call: TRBJ2-5
cdr3_nt: TGTGCCAGCAGTTCCTCCGGGGGGGCCGGGGAGACCCAGTACTTC
cdr3_aa: CASSSSGGAGETQYF

cdr3_length: 17
clone_size: NA
v_call: TRBV4-1
d_call: TRBD2
j_call: TRBJ2-3
cdr3_nt: TGCGCCAGCAGCCAAACTAGCGGGGGCCTTGGGATAGATACGCAGTATTTT
cdr3_aa: CASSQTSGGLGIDTQYF

cdr3_length: 13
clone_size: NA
v_call: TRBV7-9
d_call: NA
j_call: TRBJ2-7
cdr3_nt: TGTGCCAGCAGTCCCGACGGAAACTACGAGCAGTACTTC
cdr3_aa: CASSPDGNYEQYF

cdr3_length: 13
clone_size: NA
v_call: TRBV28
d_call: TRBD1
j_call: TRBJ1-1
cdr3_nt: TGTGCCAGCAGTTTGGGACAGTACACTGAAGCTTTCTTT
cdr3_aa: CASSLGQYTEAFF

cdr3_length: 15
clone_size: NA
v_call: TRBV10-2
d_call: NA
j_call: TRBJ1-1
cdr3_nt: TGCGCCAGCAGTGAGTCTGGAGGTATTAGTACTGAAGCTTTCTTT
cdr3_aa: CASSESGGISTEAFF

cdr3_length: 16
clone_size: NA
v_call: TRBV9
d_call: NA
j_call: TRBJ2-5
cdr3_nt: TGTGCCAGCAGCCCGAGGAGGCTTGACCGAGCCGAGACCCAGTACTTC
cdr3_aa: CASSPRRLDRAETQYF

cdr3_length: 13
clone_size: NA
v_call: TRBV4-3
d_call: NA
j_call: TRBJ2-7
cdr3_nt: TGCGCCAGCAGCCCAGGGAGAGGGTACGAGCAGTACTTC
cdr3_aa: CASSPGRGYEQYF

cdr3_length: 10
clone_size: NA
v_call: TRBV2
d_call: NA
j_call: TRBJ2-7
cdr3_nt: TGTGCCAGCAGTAGTTACGAGCAGTACTTC
cdr3_aa: CASSSYEQYF

cdr3_length: 11
clone_size: NA
v_call: TRBV25-1
d_call: NA
j_call: TRBJ2-2
cdr3_nt: TGTGCCAGCAGTGATTTGCGGAAGCTGTTTTTT
cdr3_aa: CASSDLRKLFF

cdr3_length: 15
clone_size: NA
v_call: TRBV4-2
d_call: NA
j_call: TRBJ2-7
cdr3_nt: TGTGCCAGCAGCCCCGCGGCGGGGGCGACCTACGAGCAGTACTTC
cdr3_aa: CASSPAAGATYEQYF

cdr3_length: 14
clone_size: NA
v_call: TRBV7-7
d_call: NA
j_call: TRBJ2-2
cdr3_nt: TGTGCTAGCAGCTTGGGCTCCTCAACCGGGGAGCTGTTTTTT
cdr3_aa: CASSLGSSTGELFF

cdr3_length: 12
clone_size: NA
v_call: TRBV10-3
d_call: NA
j_call: TRBJ1-1
cdr3_nt: TGTGCCATCCTTCTAGACAGCACTGAAGCTTTCTTT
cdr3_aa: CAILLDSTEAFF

cdr3_length: 13
clone_size: NA
v_call: TRBV15
d_call: NA
j_call: TRBJ2-7
cdr3_nt: TGTGCCACCAGCCCAGGGGTCCCCTACGAGCAGTACTTC
cdr3_aa: CATSPGVPYEQYF

cdr3_length: 17
clone_size: NA
v_call: TRBV27
d_call: NA
j_call: TRBJ2-5
cdr3_nt: TGTGCCAGCAGTTTAAAGGAGGGGAAAGGGGACCAAGAGACCCAGTACTTC
cdr3_aa: CASSLKEGKGDQETQYF

cdr3_length: 12
clone_size: NA
v_call: TRBV6-1
d_call: NA
j_call: TRBJ2-1
cdr3_nt: TGTGCCAGCAGTGAATCCCCCAATGAGCAGTTCTTC
cdr3_aa: CASSESPNEQFF

cdr3_length: 16
clone_size: once
v_call: TRBV5-1
d_call: NA
j_call: TRBJ2-3
cdr3_nt: TGCGCCAGCAGCTTGGGGACTGTCCTAGACACAGATACGCAGTATTTT
cdr3_aa: CASSLGTVLDTDTQYF

cdr3_length: 17
clone_size: NA
v_call: TRBV29-1
d_call: TRBD1
j_call: TRBJ1-1
cdr3_nt: TGCAGCGTGGTAGGGACAGGGGGCCTTGGGAAGAACACTGAAGCTTTCTTT
cdr3_aa: CSVVGTGGLGKNTEAFF

cdr3_length: 15
clone_size: once
v_call: TRBV5-1
d_call: NA
j_call: TRBJ2-7
cdr3_nt: TGCGCCAGCAGCCCCCTCCCCGACAGCTCCTACGAGCAGTACTTC
cdr3_aa: CASSPLPDSSYEQYF

cdr3_length: 13
clone_size: once
v_call: TRBV11-2
d_call: NA
j_call: TRBJ2-7
cdr3_nt: TGTGCCAGCAGCTTAGATACTGTCTACGAGCAGTACTTC
cdr3_aa: CASSLDTVYEQYF

cdr3_length: 13
clone_size: NA
v_call: TRBV19
d_call: NA
j_call: TRBJ2-5
cdr3_nt: TGTGCCAGTAGCCGCGAGGTCGGCGAGACCCAGTACTTC
cdr3_aa: CASSREVGETQYF

cdr3_length: 15
clone_size: once
v_call: TRBV6-5
d_call: TRBD1
j_call: TRBJ1-5
cdr3_nt: TGTGCCAGCAGCCCGGGACAGGGGGCGCGACAGCCCCAGCATTTT
cdr3_aa: CASSPGQGARQPQHF

cdr3_length: 18
clone_size: NA
v_call: TRBV5-1
d_call: NA
j_call: TRBJ2-1
cdr3_nt: TGCGCCAGCAAGTTTCTTCGGGGCCCACCGCAAACCTACAATGAGCAGTTCTTC
cdr3_aa: CASKFLRGPPQTYNEQFF

cdr3_length: 15
clone_size: NA
v_call: TRBV28
d_call: NA
j_call: TRBJ1-3
cdr3_nt: TGTGCCAGCAGCCCTTACTCAGGGTCTGGAAACACCATATATTTT
cdr3_aa: CASSPYSGSGNTIYF